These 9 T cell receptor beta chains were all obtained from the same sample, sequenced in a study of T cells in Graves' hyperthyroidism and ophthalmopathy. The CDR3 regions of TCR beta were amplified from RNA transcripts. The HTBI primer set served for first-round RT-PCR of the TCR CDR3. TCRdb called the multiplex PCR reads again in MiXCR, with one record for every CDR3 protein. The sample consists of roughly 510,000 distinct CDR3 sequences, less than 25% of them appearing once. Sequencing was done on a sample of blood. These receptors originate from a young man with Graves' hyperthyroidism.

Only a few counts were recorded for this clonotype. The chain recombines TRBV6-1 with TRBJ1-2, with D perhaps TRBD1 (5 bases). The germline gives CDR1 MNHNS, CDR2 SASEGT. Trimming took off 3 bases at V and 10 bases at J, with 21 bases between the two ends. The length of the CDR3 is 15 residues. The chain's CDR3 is CASSELGAGNSYYTF. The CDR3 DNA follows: TGTGCCAGCAGTGAGCTAGGGGCTGGGAATTCGTACTACACCTTC.

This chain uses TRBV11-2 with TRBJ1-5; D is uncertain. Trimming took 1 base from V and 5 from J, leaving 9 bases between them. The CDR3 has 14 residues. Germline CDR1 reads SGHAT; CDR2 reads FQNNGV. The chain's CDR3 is CASSLGGLDQPQHF. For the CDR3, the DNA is TGTGCCAGCAGCTTAGGAGGGCTGGATCAGCCCCAGCATTTT.

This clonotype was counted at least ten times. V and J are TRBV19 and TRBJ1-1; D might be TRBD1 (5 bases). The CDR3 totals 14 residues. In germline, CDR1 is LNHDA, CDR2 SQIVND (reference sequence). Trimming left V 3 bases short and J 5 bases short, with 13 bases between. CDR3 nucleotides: TGTGCCAGTAGTATCTGGGGCAGGGTGACTGAAGCTTTCTTT. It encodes CASSIWGRVTEAFF.

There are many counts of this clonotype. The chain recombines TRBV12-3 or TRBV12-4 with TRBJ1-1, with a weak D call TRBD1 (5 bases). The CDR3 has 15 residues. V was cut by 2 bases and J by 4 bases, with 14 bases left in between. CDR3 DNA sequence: TGTGCCAGCAGTTTACGCGAGCGAGGGGTCACTGAAGCTTTCTTT. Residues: CASSLRERGVTEAFF.

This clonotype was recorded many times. In nucleotides, the CDR3 is TGTGCCAGCAGTCCCCAGACAGACAACTACGAGCAGTACTTC. Translating it yields CASSPQTDNYEQYF. The chain joins TRBV12-3 or TRBV12-4 to TRBJ2-7, with D possibly being TRBD1 (5 bases). Trimming removed 5 bases at V and 3 bases at J, with 14 bases between. The CDR3 has 14 residues.

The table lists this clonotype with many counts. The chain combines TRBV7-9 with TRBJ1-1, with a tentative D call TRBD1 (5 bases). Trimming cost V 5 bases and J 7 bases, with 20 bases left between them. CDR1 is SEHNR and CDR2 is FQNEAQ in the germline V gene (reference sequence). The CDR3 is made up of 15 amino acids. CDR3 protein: CASSLRPQGQYEAFF. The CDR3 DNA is TGTGCCAGCAGCCTACGGCCTCAGGGCCAATATGAAGCTTTCTTT.

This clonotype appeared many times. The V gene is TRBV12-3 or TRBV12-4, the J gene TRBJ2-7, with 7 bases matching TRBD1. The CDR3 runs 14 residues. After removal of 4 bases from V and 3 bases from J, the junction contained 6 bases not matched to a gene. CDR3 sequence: CASSSDRAYYEQYF. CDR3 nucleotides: TGTGCCAGCAGTTCCGACAGGGCCTACTACGAGCAGTACTTC.

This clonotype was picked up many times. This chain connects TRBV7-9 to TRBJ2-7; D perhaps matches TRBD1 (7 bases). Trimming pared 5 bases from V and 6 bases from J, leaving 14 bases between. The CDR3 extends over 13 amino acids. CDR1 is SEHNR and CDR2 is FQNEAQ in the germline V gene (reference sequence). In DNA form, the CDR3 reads TGTGCCAGCAGCCAGGGGGGCCCCGTCGAGCAGTACTTC. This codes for CASSQGGPVEQYF.

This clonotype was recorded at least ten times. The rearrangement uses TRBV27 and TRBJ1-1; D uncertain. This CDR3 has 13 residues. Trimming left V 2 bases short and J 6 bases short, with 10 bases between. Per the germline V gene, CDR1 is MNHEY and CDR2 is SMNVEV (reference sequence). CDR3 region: CASSLVLYAEAFF. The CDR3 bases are TGTGCCAGCAGTTTAGTACTATATGCTGAAGCTTTCTTT.